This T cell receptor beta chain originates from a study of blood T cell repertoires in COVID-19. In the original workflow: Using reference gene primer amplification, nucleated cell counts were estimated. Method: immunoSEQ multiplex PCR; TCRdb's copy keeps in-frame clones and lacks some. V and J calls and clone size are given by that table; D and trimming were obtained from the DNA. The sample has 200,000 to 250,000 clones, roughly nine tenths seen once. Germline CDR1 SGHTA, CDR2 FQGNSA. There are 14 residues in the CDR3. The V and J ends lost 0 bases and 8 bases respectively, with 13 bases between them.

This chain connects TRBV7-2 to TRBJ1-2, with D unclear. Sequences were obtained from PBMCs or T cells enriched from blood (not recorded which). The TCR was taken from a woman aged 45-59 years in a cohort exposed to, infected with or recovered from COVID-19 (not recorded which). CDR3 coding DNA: TGTGCCAGCAGCTTAGCGCGCGATGCCGGGGGCTACACCTTC. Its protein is CASSLARDAGGYTF. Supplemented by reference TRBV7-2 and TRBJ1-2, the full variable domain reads GAGVSQSPSNKVTEKGKDVELRCDPISGHTALYWYRQSLGQGLEFLIYFQGNSAPDKSGLPSDRFSAERTGGSVSTLTIQRTQQEDSAVYLCASSLARDAGGYTFGSGTRLTVV.